This T cell receptor beta chain was recovered during a study of cytomegalovirus exposure and HLA in healthy donors. Study summary: Membership in the Caucasian-associated ancestry cluster was found for 81% of almost 400 genotyped donors.

Points from the study as a whole: Trimming of TCR beta V- and J-genes showed a link, identified in a later analysis, to a missense DCLRE1C variant. Only CMV serostatus was available as immune exposure information.

A multiplex PCR was run with 60 Vbeta primers and 13 Jbeta primers. Assay: immunoSEQ multiplex PCR; the TCRdb copy retains only in-frame clones and omits some. The top ten hold 1.5% to 2% of the sample, which has around 130,000 clones, 80% to 90% seen once. Worth noting for this clone: Its antigen is not identified.

The CDR3 loop spans 14 amino acids. Trimming shortened V by 0 bases and J by 4 bases, and 9 bases separated the two germline ends. Germline V gene lookup returns CDR1 MNHEY and CDR2 SVGAGI. The chain couples TRBV6-5 to TRBJ1-2; a weak D match, TRBD1 (5 bases). Sequenced input: PBMCs. This TCR came from a man between 35 and 55 years old in good health and CMV-seronegative. CDR3 residues: CASSYSRGAYGYTF. The CDR3 DNA reads as TGTGCCAGCAGTTACTCGCGGGGCGCCTATGGCTACACCTTC.